This T cell receptor beta chain derives from a study of T cell changes during pregnancy in multiple sclerosis. Trimming took 8 bases from V and 1 from J; bases not matched to a gene: 7. CDR1 and CDR2 (germline): LNHDA, SQIVND (reference sequence). The CDR3 extends over 14 amino acids. The protocol was immunoSEQ multiplex PCR, while the TCRdb copy is restricted to in-frame clones and leaves out a portion. The sample includes about 75,000 clones, about 93% seen only once; the top ten take more than 0.12%. The specimen was CD4+ T cells from peripheral blood mononuclear cells, collected after pregnancy. J is TRBJ1-1 and V is TRBV19, with TRBD1 matching over 7 bases. The sequence was collected from a female donor with multiple sclerosis, enrolled in a pregnancy study. CDR3 DNA: TGTGCCAGTGACCGGACAGGTGAGAACACTGAAGCTTTCTTT. Protein: CASDRTGENTEAFF.